This entry lists 32 T cell receptor beta chains sequenced from one sample in a study of radiation and T cells in renal cell carcinoma. Documented time point: blood 4 weeks post-SBRT, at nephrectomy. As to treatment: 15 Gy SBRT to primary tumor, nephrectomy 4 weeks later. The repertoire was sequenced with immunoSEQ multiplex PCR; TCRdb's copy has only in-frame clones and lacks some. The repertoire holds 140,000 or so clones, around nine tenths seen once, with around a sixth in the top ten. The specimen was blood, collected from a patient whose treatment included radiotherapy and nephrectomy. Receptors were obtained from a woman in her 50s with renal cell carcinoma.

The rearrangement uses TRBV5-6 and TRBJ2-7; the match to TRBD1 covers 7 bases. Germline V gives CDR1 SGHDT, CDR2 YYEEEE. This CDR3 region has 13 residues. J was trimmed by 3 bases and V by 2 bases; bases with no gene match: 2. Written as DNA, the CDR3 is TGTGCCAGCAGCTTCCGGGACAGCTACGAGCAGTACTTC. This codes for CASSFRDSYEQYF.

V is TRBV5-1 and J is TRBJ2-7, with D perhaps TRBD1 or TRBD2 (5 bases each). The germline V gene has CDR1 SGHRS and CDR2 YFSETQ. The CDR3 has 16 amino acids. The germline V and J ends were trimmed by 2 bases and 0 bases, with 15 bases remaining between them. In nucleotides, the CDR3 is TGCGCCAGCAGCTTCGGCGGGCAGGGAAGCTCCTACGAGCAGTACTTC. It translates to CASSFGGQGSSYEQYF.

This chain joins TRBV7-9 and TRBJ2-7, with unresolved D. With 4 bases removed from V and 3 bases from J, the gap between germline ends came to 10 bases. Germline V gives CDR1 SEHNR, CDR2 FQNEAQ (reference sequence). This CDR3 is built from 13 residues. CDR3: CASSSSRHYEQYF. The CDR3 bases are TGTGCCAGCAGCTCGAGTCGTCACTACGAGCAGTACTTC. Using reference TRBV7-9 and TRBJ2-7 for the parts outside the CDR3, the full variable domain is DTGVSQNPRHKITKRGQNVTFRCDPISEHNRLYWYRQTLGQGPEFLTYFQNEAQLEKSRLLSDRFSAERPKGSFSTLEIQRTEQGDSAMYLCASSSSRHYEQYFGPGTRLTVT.

This clone was observed once. This chain uses TRBV5-6 with TRBJ1-4; 8 bases map to TRBD1. CDR3 length: 15 amino acids. J lost 7 bases, V lost 4 bases, and 9 bases had no gene match. The germline CDR1 and CDR2 sequences are SGHDT and YYEEEE. The CDR3 DNA sequence: TGTGCCAGCAGCCCGCGATCAGGGGGCGGTGAAAAACTGTTTTTT. Encoded protein: CASSPRSGGGEKLFF.

The chain combines TRBV5-1 with TRBJ2-7; TRBD2 matches at 9 bases. CDR3 length: 15 residues. V lost 5 bases and J lost 3; bases outside the gene matches: 9. Germline V CDR1 and CDR2: SGHRS, YFSETQ. This CDR3 reads CASRSQTSGYYEQYF. CDR3 nucleotides: TGCGCCAGCAGGAGCCAGACTAGCGGATACTACGAGCAGTACTTC. Full variable domain (outside the CDR3, taken from reference TRBV5-1 and TRBJ2-7): KAGVTQTPRYLIKTRGQQVTLSCSPISGHRSVSWYQQTPGQGLQFLFEYFSETQRNKGNFPGRFSGRQFSNSRSEMNVSTLELGDSALYLCASRSQTSGYYEQYFGPGTRLTVT.

The chain is built from TRBV28 and TRBJ2-2, with unresolved D. V was pared by 6 bases and J by 1 base, with 6 bases between. The CDR3 is made up of 13 amino acids. Germline CDR1 is MDHEN and CDR2 is SYDVKM. Here the CDR3 reads CASRGGNTGELFF. Written as DNA, the CDR3 is TGTGCCAGCAGGGGCGGGAACACCGGGGAGCTGTTTTTT. The variable domain in full, completed from reference TRBV28 and TRBJ2-2, reads DVKVTQSSRYLVKRTGEKVFLECVQDMDHENMFWYRQDPGLGLRLIYFSYDVKMKEKGDIPEGYSVSREKKERFSLILESASTNQTSMYLCASRGGNTGELFFGEGSRLTVL.

The chain links TRBV9 to TRBJ2-3; no clear D. The V gene lost 2 bases and the J gene lost 6 bases, with 13 bases spanning the gap. The V gene's germline CDR1 is SGDLS and CDR2 YYNGEE. This CDR3 contains 14 residues. CDR3 sequence (DNA): TGTGCCAGCAGCGTGCGCCAGACCCTCGATACGCAGTATTTT. As protein: CASSVRQTLDTQYF.

The CDR3 DNA reads TGTGCCAGCATCACCCCCGGGGGAACTCTCTACGAGCAGTACTTC. This sequence encodes CASITPGGTLYEQYF. The chain employs TRBV28 and TRBJ2-7, with D perhaps matching TRBD2 (6 bases). With 7 bases removed from V and 3 bases from J, the gap between germline ends came to 19 bases. The germline V gene encodes CDR1 MDHEN and CDR2 SYDVKM. This CDR3 is 15 amino acids long.

The chain combines TRBV19 with TRBJ1-5; TRBD1 matches 7 bases. V gave up 6 bases and J gave up 6 bases; unmatched junction bases: 5. The CDR3 covers 13 residues. From germline, CDR1 is LNHDA and CDR2 SQIVND (reference sequence). The CDR3 is CASSWDRGQPQHF. CDR3 nucleotides: TGTGCCAGTAGCTGGGACAGAGGTCAGCCCCAGCATTTT.

CDR3 sequence reads: CASSPRQGVETQYF. Here the CDR3 DNA reads TGCGCCAGCAGCCCGAGACAGGGAGTAGAGACCCAGTACTTC. This chain joins TRBV5-1 and TRBJ2-5, with 7 bases aligning to TRBD1. There are 14 residues in the CDR3. Germline values: CDR1 SGHRS, CDR2 YFSETQ. V lost 4 bases, J lost 4 bases, and 7 bases stayed unmatched.

The J gene is TRBJ1-5, the V gene TRBV15, with TRBD1 matching 7 bases. Germline CDR1 LNHNV, CDR2 YYDKDF (reference sequence). This CDR3 is 15 amino acids long. The V segment lost 5 bases and the J segment 4 bases; nucleotides outside the gene matches: 8. The CDR3 is CATSRHRDRNQPQHF. The CDR3 region has the DNA TGTGCCACCAGCCGTCACCGGGACAGAAATCAGCCCCAGCATTTT. The full variable domain, rest sourced from reference TRBV15 and TRBJ1-5, is DAMVIQNPRYQVTQFGKPVTLSCSQTLNHNVMYWYQQKSSQAPKLLFHYYDKDFNNEADTPDNFQSRRPNTSFCFLDIRSPGLGDTAMYLCATSRHRDRNQPQHFGDGTRLSIL.

This clone was observed once. The chain has TRBV10-1 and TRBJ2-1; TRBD1 agrees at 9 bases. There are 15 residues in the CDR3. Trimming cost V 3 bases and J 9 bases; bases outside gene matches: 9. Germline assignment: CDR1 WNHNN and CDR2 SYGVQD (reference sequence). This chain's CDR3 is CASSESQGARSEQFF. DNA for the CDR3: TGCGCCAGCAGTGAATCACAGGGGGCGCGAAGTGAGCAGTTCTTC.

This chain uses TRBV18 with TRBJ1-6; weak D call: TRBD1 (5 bases). Trimming removed 3 bases at V and 8 bases at J, with 14 bases between. CDR1 and CDR2 (germline): KGHSH, LQKENI. The CDR3 loop spans 15 amino acids. CDR3: CASSPRQMVDSPLHF. CDR3 in DNA: TGTGCCAGCTCACCCCGACAGATGGTCGATTCACCCCTCCACTTT.

The rearrangement uses TRBV18 and TRBJ2-3, with D perhaps TRBD2 (6 bases). Germline V gene data show CDR1 as KGHSH and CDR2 as LQKENI. Between the trimmed V and J ends, which lost 3 bases and 2 bases, there was a span of 15 bases. There are 16 residues in the CDR3. CDR3 sequence (DNA): TGTGCCAGCTCACCGGGAGCGACTAGTTTCACAGATACGCAGTATTTT. Translated, it gives CASSPGATSFTDTQYF. Full variable domain (missing parts from reference TRBV18 and TRBJ2-3): NAGVMQNPRHLVRRRGQEARLRCSPMKGHSHVYWYRQLPEEGLKFMVYLQKENIIDESGMPKERFSAEFPKEGPSILRIQQVVRGDSAAYFCASSPGATSFTDTQYFGPGTRLTVL.

The chain carries TRBV10-3 and TRBJ1-3, with D perhaps TRBD1 (6 bases). The CDR3 totals 14 residues. Between the trimmed V and J ends, which lost 10 bases and 4 bases, there was a span of 17 bases. CDR1 ENHRY and CDR2 SYGVKD come from the germline V gene. The CDR3 reads CATIPRTAGNTIYF. CDR3 nucleotide sequence: TGTGCCACGATACCTCGGACAGCGGGAAACACCATATATTTT.

The chain combines TRBV28 with TRBJ1-2, with D tentatively TRBD1 (6 bases). From germline, CDR1 is MDHEN and CDR2 SYDVKM. V shed 2 bases and J shed 4 bases, with 23 bases lying between them. CDR3 length equals 18 residues. The CDR3 protein is CASSLRSSLPRGLYGYTF. In nucleotides, the CDR3 is TGTGCCAGCAGTTTAAGGTCCTCCCTCCCCAGGGGCCTCTATGGCTACACCTTC.

This clone was recorded only once. V gene TRBV5-6 combines with J gene TRBJ1-2; D is possibly TRBD1 (6 bases). CDR1 is SGHDT, CDR2 YYEEEE, per germline. This CDR3 is 14 amino acids long. Trimming left V 5 bases short and J 7 bases short, with 18 bases between. For the CDR3, the DNA is TGTGCCAGCAGTTCGCGGCAGGGGTTGGGTGGCTACACCTTC. It translates to CASSSRQGLGGYTF.

The chain uses TRBV6-1 and TRBJ1-5; 9 bases are shared with TRBD1. Germline lookup yields CDR1 MNHNS and CDR2 SASEGT. After removal of 6 bases from V and 1 base from J, the junction contained 4 bases not matched to a gene. The CDR3 totals 15 residues. This CDR3 is CASRRQGESNQPQHF. In nucleotides, the CDR3 is TGTGCCAGCAGGAGACAGGGGGAAAGCAATCAGCCCCAGCATTTT.

The gene calls are TRBV27 and TRBJ1-6, with 7 positions matching TRBD1. The CDR3 extends over 14 amino acids. Germline V gene lookup returns CDR1 MNHEY and CDR2 SMNVEV (reference sequence). V dropped 4 bases and J dropped 6; count of bases not matched to a gene: 3. CDR3 DNA: TGTGCCAGCAGTTGGGAGGGGGCTAATTCACCCCTCCACTTT. This gives the protein CASSWEGANSPLHF.

The chain couples TRBV6-6 to TRBJ2-1; 9 bases line up with TRBD2. J was trimmed by 8 bases and V by 6 bases; bases with no gene match: 11. This CDR3 contains 15 residues. Germline lookup yields CDR1 MNHNY and CDR2 SVGAGI (reference sequence). The CDR3 nucleotides read TGTGCCAGCAGCCTACTAGCGGGCCCTGGCGATGAGCAGTTCTTC. Protein sequence: CASSLLAGPGDEQFF.

This clone occurred once. This chain links TRBV4-2 with TRBJ2-7, with D possibly TRBD2 on 7 matching bases. The CDR3 runs 13 residues. The V end was cut by 0 bases, the J end by 9 bases, with 12 bases between. Germline CDR1 and CDR2: LGHNA and YNFKEQ. In nucleotides, the CDR3 is TGTGCCAGCAGCCAAGATCGGGGGGCGGGGCAGTACTTC. The encoded protein is CASSQDRGAGQYF.

The chain couples TRBV7-9 to TRBJ1-1; 7 bases align to TRBD1. CDR3 size: 12 residues. The V and J ends lost 4 bases and 11 bases, in that order; junction bases with no gene match: 7. Germline CDR1 is SEHNR and CDR2 is FQNEAQ (reference sequence). The CDR3 nucleotides are TGTGCCAGCAGCTCCCAACAGGGGATTGCTTTCTTT. Residues: CASSSQQGIAFF.

V gene TRBV4-2 combines with J gene TRBJ2-5; D is possibly TRBD1 (5 bases). The J call may be in error: the DNA end matches TRBJ2-7 better. Germline V gives CDR1 LGHNA, CDR2 YNFKEQ. The CDR3 runs 15 residues. Here the CDR3 DNA reads TGTGCCAGCAGCCAAGACGTGGGCAGGGTCTACGAGCAGTACTTC. Amino acid sequence: CASSQDVGRVYEQYF.

Only a few counts were recorded for this clone. The chain carries TRBV10-3 and TRBJ1-4, with a weak D call TRBD1 (5 bases). The germline V and J ends were trimmed by 11 bases and 5 bases, with 18 bases remaining between them. The CDR3 has 14 amino acids. CDR1 and CDR2 from the germline V gene are ENHRY and SYGVKD. CDR3 loop: CASGMGTENEKLFF. The CDR3 DNA sequence: TGTGCCTCCGGGATGGGGACTGAAAATGAAAAACTGTTTTTT.

The chain recombines TRBV7-9 with TRBJ2-3, with 8 nucleotides matching TRBD1. Germline loops: CDR1 SEHNR, CDR2 FQNEAQ (reference sequence). V lost 5 bases to trimming and J lost 4 bases; unmatched junction nucleotides: 8. The CDR3 contains 15 residues. In DNA, the CDR3 is TGTGCCAGCAGCGGAACAGGGGGTGGGTCAGATACGCAGTATTTT. Protein: CASSGTGGGSDTQYF.

The rearrangement uses TRBV19 and TRBJ2-2; unclear D gene. Germline loops: CDR1 LNHDA, CDR2 SQIVND (reference sequence). CDR3 length: 14 amino acids. With 4 bases removed from V and 3 bases from J, the gap between germline ends came to 9 bases. CDR3 protein: CASSRQAHTGELFF. The CDR3 DNA is TGTGCCAGTAGTAGGCAGGCCCACACCGGGGAGCTGTTTTTT.

The chain couples TRBV28 to TRBJ2-7, with D possibly TRBD1 on 6 matching bases. This CDR3 has 14 residues. Looked up from germline, CDR1 is MDHEN and CDR2 is SYDVKM. Trimming pared 5 bases from V and 5 bases from J, leaving 16 bases between. The CDR3 coding sequence is TGTGCCAGCAGTCCCCACAGGGTCGATCACGAGCAGTACTTC. Residues: CASSPHRVDHEQYF. Filled out from reference TRBV28 and TRBJ2-7, the complete variable domain reads DVKVTQSSRYLVKRTGEKVFLECVQDMDHENMFWYRQDPGLGLRLIYFSYDVKMKEKGDIPEGYSVSREKKERFSLILESASTNQTSMYLCASSPHRVDHEQYFGPGTRLTVT.

The chain has TRBV5-1 and TRBJ2-7; possible D gene TRBD1, 5 bases. Germline values: CDR1 SGHRS, CDR2 YFSETQ. V gave up 5 bases and J gave up 2 bases, with 14 bases separating them. The CDR3 has 14 amino acids. CDR3 protein: CASRPNLDTYEQYF. The CDR3 bases are TGCGCCAGCAGACCCAACCTGGACACCTACGAGCAGTACTTC.

The V call is TRBV30, the J call TRBJ1-6; D perhaps matches TRBD1 (6 bases). The V gene lost 3 bases and the J gene lost 10 bases, with 13 bases spanning the gap. CDR3 size: 13 residues. Germline CDR1 and CDR2: GTSNPN and SVGIG (reference sequence). CDR3 protein: CAWRTGSPSPLHF. The CDR3 nucleotides read TGTGCCTGGAGGACAGGCTCCCCCTCACCCCTCCACTTT.

The CDR3 DNA follows: TGTGCCACCTCCTCGGGAAGGGACAATGAAAAACTGTTTTTT. Its translation: CATSSGRDNEKLFF. J is TRBJ1-4 and V is TRBV6-6; D perhaps matches TRBD1 (5 bases). V was trimmed by 10 bases and J by 5 bases, leaving 17 bases between them. Per the germline V gene, CDR1 is MNHNY and CDR2 is SVGAGI (reference sequence). CDR3 length equals 14 residues.

V usage is TRBV5-1 and J usage is TRBJ1-4, with a tentative D call TRBD1 (5 bases). The CDR3 is 15 residues long. The germline V and J ends were trimmed by 1 base and 4 bases, with 11 bases remaining between them. CDR1 and CDR2 (germline): SGHRS, YFSETQ. Here the CDR3 reads CASSLRGADNEKLFF. CDR3 in DNA: TGCGCCAGCAGCTTGCGGGGCGCCGATAATGAAAAACTGTTTTTT.

The chain links TRBV11-2 to TRBJ2-5, with TRBD1 matching 7 bases. After removal of 3 bases from V and 1 base from J, the junction contained 2 bases not matched to a gene. Germline V gene sequence: CDR1 SGHAT, CDR2 FQNNGV. The CDR3 sequence is 14 residues long. In DNA form, the CDR3 reads TGTGCCAGCAGCTTTTACAGGGGCCAAGAGACCCAGTACTTC. Amino acids: CASSFYRGQETQYF. The full variable domain, its missing parts supplied by reference TRBV11-2 and TRBJ2-5, is EAGVAQSPRYKIIEKRQSVAFWCNPISGHATLYWYQQILGQGPKLLIQFQNNGVVDDSQLPKDRFSAERLKGVDSTLKIQPAKLEDSAVYLCASSFYRGQETQYFGPGTRLLVL.